This T cell receptor beta chain was sequenced for a study of beta chain features in type 1 diabetes. Study-wide points: Researchers cautioned that cDNA sequencing could over-represent cells with high TCR expression. Naive, central memory and Treg TCRB repertoires appeared more alike in patients than in healthy donors. A moderate, significant TCRB CDR3 shortening appeared in type 1 diabetes across four CD4+ subsets. VDJ junctions from type 1 diabetes patients carried fewer insertions and larger deletions.

Every bit of the isolated RNA underwent reverse transcription, so sequencing read expressed TCRB transcripts. Assay: immunoSEQ multiplex PCR; the TCRdb copy retains only in-frame clones and omits some. The table has 240,000 or so clones, about 30% seen once. Regarding this clone: The antigen is not known.

The sample consisted of central memory CD4+ T cells from blood. The TCR comes from a man aged 30 to 45 in good health.

CDR3 bases: TGTGCCAGCAGTTTCGGTCGGGTCGGGGCCAACGTCCTGACTTTC. It encodes CASSFGRVGANVLTF. This chain connects TRBV6-5 to TRBJ2-6, with D uncertain. Trimming pared 4 bases from V and 4 bases from J, leaving 11 bases between. This CDR3 contains 15 residues. Germline V gene data show CDR1 as MNHEY and CDR2 as SVGAGI.